The clone carrying this T cell receptor beta chain was picked up one time. The data were taken from a study of blood T cell repertoires in COVID-19. Background on the study: The cDNA or gDNA used as material had been derived from T cells, B-cell-depleted T cells, or PBMCs.

Per the original methods: It was from reference gene primer amplification that nucleated cell counts were estimated. Using immunoSEQ multiplex PCR, the repertoire was profiled, and TCRdb retains in-frame clones only, with some absent. From that table come the V and J calls and clone size; the DNA was used to work out D and trimming. The sample has approximately 75,000 clones; 65% to 90% are singletons. Germline V gene sequence: CDR1 LNHDA, CDR2 SQIVND (reference sequence). V gave up 6 bases and J gave up 0 bases; unmatched junction bases: 11. The CDR3 extends over 18 amino acids. Input material: peripheral blood. The clonotype was recovered from a man older than 75 with COVID-19, enrolled during active disease. The V call is TRBV19, the J call TRBJ1-3; 10 bases fit TRBD1. CDR3 in amino acids: CASRTGTGVFNSGNTIYF. The CDR3 DNA sequence: TGTGCCAGTAGGACCGGGACAGGGGTGTTTAACTCTGGAAACACCATATATTTT.